The present entry profiles one T cell receptor (beta chain) with its context. Its binding antigen is unknown. No clone much larger than this one lies a single base away; base qualities are absent. Library preparation was by the immunoSEQ multiplex PCR assay. What TCRdb holds here is the immuneACCESS table cut down to in-frame rearrangements. Part of the clones is not present; checked against another copy, under half of the missing clones reflect an unresolved V gene, and the others are unexplained. The sample table contains more than 25,000 clones; only one count was recorded for more than 80% of them. The ten most abundant clones make up 5.5% to 7.5% of the sample. V lost 1 base and J lost 2 bases; the stretch between them is 9 bases long. Taken from the germline V gene, the CDR1 and CDR2 loops are SGHDN and FVKESK. Spanning cysteine to phenylalanine, the CDR3 consists of 14 amino acids. The only DNA kept is the CDR3, 42 bases in frame from the first base.

This sample is part of a study of Siglec-9 on CD8 T cells in melanoma (dated by TCRdb to about 2019). Regarding the study in general: In this study, researchers looked at how Siglec-9 is expressed on CD8+ T cells and what Siglec-9 does to regulate T cells within the melanoma tumor microenvironment. Beyond this particular receptor, the publication reports: According to the reported findings, Siglec-9 marked and regulated a subset of effector memory CD8+ T cells that seemed to build up inside melanoma tumors.

The receptor was isolated from a human donor in good health. The rearrangement combines TRBV14 with TRBJ2-7, with the D gene not confidently named. Sequenced material: Siglec-9- CD8+ T cells sorted from blood. The cell subset or site label corresponds to: CD8 T cells lacking Siglec-9. The CDR3 amino acid sequence is: CASSQVRLPYEQYF. In nucleotide form, the sequence is TGTGCCAGCAGCCAAGTTAGACTCCCCTACGAGCAGTACTTC.